This T cell receptor beta chain comes out of a study of T-cell memory formation after mild COVID-19. The V and J ends lost 4 bases and 5 bases respectively, with 10 bases between them. The CDR3 runs to 13 residues. TCRdb redid the calling of the 5' RACE reads with MiXCR, one entry per CDR3 protein. Here the sample spans some 29,000 distinct CDR3 sequences, around 15% being singletons. This clonotype originated in an adult who had mild COVID-19 (a few samples of this study predate the infection). Cell type and time point are not known. The source material was PBMCs or a T cell subset sorted from them (not recorded which). The V gene is TRBV12-3 or TRBV12-4, the J gene TRBJ2-3, with D unclear. The CDR3 is CASSSGGGDTQYF. The DNA of the CDR3 is TGTGCCAGCAGTTCCGGCGGCGGAGATACGCAGTATTTT.